These 20 T cell receptor beta chains were all obtained from the same sample, sequenced in a study of lymphopenia after photon versus proton radiotherapy (dated by TCRdb to between 2017 and 2020). The library was built by means of the immunoSEQ multiplex PCR assay. As stored in TCRdb, this immuneACCESS dataset retains in-frame rearrangements with V and J assigned. A fraction of the clones does not appear; measured against another copy, unresolved V genes explain less than half of the discrepancy, and the remainder lacks a known reason. The sample table holds about 24,000 clones, of which about 84% were seen once. In total, the top ten clones hold about 20% of the sample. Sequenced material: peripheral blood, taken from a patient treated with proton-based radiotherapy. The source is an older woman with pancreatic cancer.

This chain uses TRBV21-1 with TRBJ2-1; the table's D call, TRBD2, was not checked against the DNA. TRBV21-1 is described as a pseudogene. The CDR3 runs 9 residues. CDR3: CASSKLKLF. The CDR3 DNA is TGTGCCAGCAGCAAACTTAAGCTCTTC.

This clone was observed a few times. CDR3 nucleotide sequence: TGTGCCAGCAGGACCCAGGGGTACGCTGGCTACACCTTC. Its translation is CASRTQGYAGYTF. The rearrangement joins TRBV28 to TRBJ1-2, with TRBD1 as a possible D gene (6 bases). Trimming shortened V by 6 bases and J by 7 bases, and 15 bases separated the two germline ends. The CDR3 contains 13 residues. The V gene's germline CDR1 is MDHEN and CDR2 SYDVKM.

This clone was observed a single time. V usage is TRBV18 and J usage is TRBJ2-1; no definite D call. The ends were cut back, 2 bases at V and 0 bases at J, with 14 bases in the middle. The CDR3 is 17 amino acids. The germline V gene has CDR1 KGHSH and CDR2 LQKENI. Here the CDR3 reads CASSPFSIKSSYNEQFF. The CDR3 DNA is TGTGCCAGCTCACCATTTTCGATCAAGAGCTCCTACAATGAGCAGTTCTTC.

The chain joins TRBV9 to TRBJ2-7; 8 bases are shared with TRBD2. The CDR3 runs to 16 residues. Trimming took 0 bases from V and 0 from J; bases not matched to a gene: 5. Germline V gives CDR1 SGDLS, CDR2 YYNGEE. CDR3 bases: TGTGCCAGCAGCGTAGGGGCGGGGGGAGACTCCTACGAGCAGTACTTC. It yields the protein CASSVGAGGDSYEQYF.

The genes are TRBV7-9 and TRBJ2-3, with D tentatively TRBD2 (6 bases). The germline CDR1 and CDR2 sequences are SEHNR and FQNEAQ (reference sequence). This CDR3 has 15 residues. Trimming left V 5 bases short and J 4 bases short, with 16 bases between. The CDR3 region is CASSLSGVPPDTQYF. The CDR3 DNA is TGTGCCAGCAGCCTTAGCGGTGTTCCCCCAGATACGCAGTATTTT.

Comment on this clone: An end of the junction differs from the germline gene, which may be a read error. The sample holds other DNA sequences that translate to the same CDR3. The chain employs TRBV12-5 and TRBJ2-7, with D possibly matching TRBD2 (6 bases). Per germline, CDR1 LGHNT and CDR2 FRNRAP. This CDR3 has 15 amino acids. As DNA, the CDR3 is TGTGCTAGTGGTTCGCCGGGACTCATGGCCTACGAACAGTACTTC. This encodes CASGSPGLMAYEQYF.

CDR3 sequence (DNA): TGTGCCTCCCGTCGGGACAGGGATTCACCCCTCCACTTT. It yields the protein CASRRDRDSPLHF. The J gene is TRBJ1-6, the V gene TRBV10-3; 9 bases fit TRBD1. Losses at the gene ends were 11 bases for V and 8 bases for J; bases not matched to a gene: 7. Germline values: CDR1 ENHRY, CDR2 SYGVKD. The CDR3 loop spans 13 amino acids.

The chain joins TRBV11-3 to TRBJ1-3; TRBD1 aligns across 9 bases. The CDR3 runs to 16 residues. V trimming: 3 bases; J trimming: 4 bases; junction bases outside the gene matches: 7. CDR1 is SGHNT, CDR2 YENEEA, per germline. The CDR3 loop is CASSFRGQGSGNTIYF. CDR3 DNA: TGTGCCAGCAGCTTTCGGGGACAGGGCAGCGGAAACACCATATATTTT.

The table lists this clone with a few counts. The chain employs TRBV5-6 and TRBJ2-7, with TRBD1 matching 9 bases. This CDR3 contains 15 residues. CDR1 and CDR2 from the germline V gene are SGHDT and YYEEEE. The junction had 7 bases not matched to a gene; V was cut back by 3 bases and J by 3 bases. CDR3 DNA: TGTGCCAGCAGCTGGGCGGGGACAGGGTTCTACGAGCAGTACTTC. As protein: CASSWAGTGFYEQYF.

The V gene is TRBV27, the J gene TRBJ1-6, with D uncertain. V gave up 3 bases and J gave up 3 bases, with 3 bases separating them. Germline V lookup: CDR1 MNHEY, CDR2 SMNVEV (reference sequence). The CDR3 runs 13 residues. CDR3 DNA sequence: TGTGCCAGCAGTTTGGGCTATAATTCACCCCTCCACTTT. Amino acids: CASSLGYNSPLHF.

The chain uses TRBV30 and TRBJ2-1, with TRBD1 as a possible D gene (5 bases). The germline gives CDR1 GTSNPN, CDR2 SVGIG (reference sequence). CDR3 length: 14 residues. Trimming left V 7 bases short and J 0 bases short, with 13 bases between. The CDR3 DNA reads TGTGCCTCCTCGACAGCCACCTCCTACAATGAGCAGTTCTTC. Translated, it gives CASSTATSYNEQFF.

CDR3 residues: CAISLSGTNNEQFF. As DNA, the CDR3 is TGTGCCATCAGTCTCAGCGGGACAAACAATGAGCAGTTCTTC. This rearrangement joins TRBV10-3 to TRBJ2-1; TRBD2 is a possible D gene (7 bases). Germline CDR1 reads ENHRY; CDR2 reads SYGVKD. V was shortened by 5 bases and J by 5 bases, with 13 bases between the two germline ends. The CDR3 totals 14 residues.

This clone was found a few times. This chain uses TRBV9 with TRBJ2-7, with D uncertain. Germline CDR1 is SGDLS and CDR2 is YYNGEE. Trimming shortened V by 0 bases and J by 4 bases, and 11 bases separated the two germline ends. The CDR3 covers 14 residues. The CDR3 DNA follows: TGTGCCAGCAGCGTAGGAACAATAGCTTACGAGCAGTACTTC. Residues: CASSVGTIAYEQYF.

The gene calls are TRBV15 and TRBJ2-3; D is uncertain. The V gene's germline CDR1 is LNHNV and CDR2 YYDKDF (reference sequence). The CDR3 totals 17 residues. V lost 0 bases to trimming and J lost 1 base, with 14 bases between them. The CDR3 region is CATSRDVGGPGTDTQYF. The CDR3 nucleotides read TGTGCCACCAGCAGAGACGTGGGCGGCCCCGGCACAGATACGCAGTATTTT.

The V call is TRBV21-1, the J call TRBJ2-7; the D call of TRBD1 is as the table states it, not checked on the DNA. TRBV21-1 is given as a pseudogene. The CDR3 is 12 amino acids. The CDR3 sequence: CASSKVNTQQYF. The CDR3 DNA follows: TGTGCCAGCAGCAAGGTCAACACACAGCAGTACTTC.

Concerning this clone itself: Other DNA sequences within the sample encode an identical CDR3. V and J are TRBV5-6 and TRBJ2-6; no clear D gene. V lost 2 bases and J lost 0, with 6 bases in between. Germline assignment: CDR1 SGHDT and CDR2 YYEEEE. The CDR3 length is 15 residues. CDR3 DNA sequence: TGTGCCAGCAGCTTACGCGGCTCTGGGGCCAACGTCCTGACTTTC. Translating gives CASSLRGSGANVLTF.

In DNA, the CDR3 is TGCGCCAGCAGCCAAGATGACGGCGGGTTGAACATTCAGTACTTC. It codes for CASSQDDGGLNIQYF. The genes are TRBV4-1 and TRBJ2-4; D is perhaps TRBD2 (5 bases). The CDR3 length is 15 residues. The V end was cut by 0 bases, the J end by 7 bases, with 13 bases between. The germline V gene encodes CDR1 MGHRA and CDR2 YSYEKL.

The chain links TRBV5-4 to TRBJ2-3; no clear D gene. V shed 0 bases and J shed 2 bases, with 7 bases lying between them. This CDR3 contains 14 residues. The germline V gene has CDR1 SGHNT and CDR2 YYREEE (reference sequence). The chain's CDR3 is CASSLVLPTDTQYF. The CDR3 DNA is TGTGCCAGCAGCTTGGTACTACCCACAGATACGCAGTATTTT.

This chain uses TRBV28 with TRBJ1-1, with D possibly matching TRBD1 (6 bases). The CDR3 totals 14 residues. CDR1 and CDR2 (germline): MDHEN, SYDVKM. V was clipped by 2 bases and J by 5 bases, with 12 bases between them. The CDR3 region is CASSLGGGATEAFF. The CDR3 DNA follows: TGTGCCAGCAGTTTAGGAGGGGGGGCAACTGAAGCTTTCTTT.

This chain links TRBV28 with TRBJ1-1; TRBD1 might be the D (5 bases). The CDR3 consists of 19 residues. CDR1 is MDHEN, CDR2 SYDVKM, per germline. The V gene lost 5 bases and the J gene lost 2 bases, with 27 bases spanning the gap. The CDR3 DNA is TGTGCCAGCAGTCCAAAGATGGGCCCTAGGGAGGGGCGAAACACTGAAGCTTTCTTT. It codes for CASSPKMGPREGRNTEAFF.